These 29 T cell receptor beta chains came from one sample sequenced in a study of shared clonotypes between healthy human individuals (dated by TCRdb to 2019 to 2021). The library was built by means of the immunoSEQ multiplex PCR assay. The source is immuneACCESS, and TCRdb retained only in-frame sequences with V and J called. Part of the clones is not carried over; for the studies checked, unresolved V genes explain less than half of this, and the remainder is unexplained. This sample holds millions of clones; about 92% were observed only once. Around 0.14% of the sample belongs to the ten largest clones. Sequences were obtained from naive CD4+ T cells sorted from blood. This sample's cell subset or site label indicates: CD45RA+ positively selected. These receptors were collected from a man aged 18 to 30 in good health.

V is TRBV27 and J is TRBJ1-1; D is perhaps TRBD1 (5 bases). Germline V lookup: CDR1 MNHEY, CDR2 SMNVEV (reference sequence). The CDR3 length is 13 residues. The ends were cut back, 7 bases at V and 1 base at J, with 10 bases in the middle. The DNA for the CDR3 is TGTGCCAGCAACGACAGACAGAACACTGAAGCTTTCTTT. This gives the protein CASNDRQNTEAFF.

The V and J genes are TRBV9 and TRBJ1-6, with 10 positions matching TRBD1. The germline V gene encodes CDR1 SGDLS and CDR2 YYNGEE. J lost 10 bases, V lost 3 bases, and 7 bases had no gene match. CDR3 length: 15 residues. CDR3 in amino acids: CASSEGTGVRSPLHF. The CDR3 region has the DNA TGTGCCAGCAGCGAGGGGACAGGGGTAAGGTCACCCCTCCACTTT.

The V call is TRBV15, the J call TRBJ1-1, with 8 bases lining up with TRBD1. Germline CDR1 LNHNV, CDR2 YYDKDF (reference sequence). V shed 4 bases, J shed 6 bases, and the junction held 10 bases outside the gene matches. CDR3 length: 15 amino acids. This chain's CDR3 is CATSIRQGYIAEAFF. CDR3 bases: TGTGCCACCAGCATCCGACAGGGGTACATCGCTGAAGCTTTCTTT.

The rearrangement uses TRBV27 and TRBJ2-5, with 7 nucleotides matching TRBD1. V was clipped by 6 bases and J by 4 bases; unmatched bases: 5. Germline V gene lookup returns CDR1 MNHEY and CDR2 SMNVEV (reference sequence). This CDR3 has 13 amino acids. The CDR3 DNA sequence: TGTGCCAGCAGAGGGGGCAGGGGAGAGACCCAGTACTTC. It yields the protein CASRGGRGETQYF.

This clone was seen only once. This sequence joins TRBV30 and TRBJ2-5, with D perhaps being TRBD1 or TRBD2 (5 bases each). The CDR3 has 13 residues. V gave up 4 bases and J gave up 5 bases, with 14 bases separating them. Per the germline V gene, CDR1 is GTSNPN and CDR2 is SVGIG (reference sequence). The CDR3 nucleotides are TGTGCCTGGAACCCCGGGGCAGGGGAGACCCAGTACTTC. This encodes CAWNPGAGETQYF.

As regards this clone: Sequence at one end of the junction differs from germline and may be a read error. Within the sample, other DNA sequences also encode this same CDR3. As DNA, the CDR3 is TGTGCTAGCAGCTTAGACAGGGGGAACGGGGAGCTGTTTTTT. Its protein product is CASSLDRGNGELFF. The chain combines TRBV7-7 with TRBJ2-2; 9 bases fit TRBD1. The CDR3 runs to 14 residues. Per the germline V gene, CDR1 is SSHAT and CDR2 is FNYEAQ (reference sequence).

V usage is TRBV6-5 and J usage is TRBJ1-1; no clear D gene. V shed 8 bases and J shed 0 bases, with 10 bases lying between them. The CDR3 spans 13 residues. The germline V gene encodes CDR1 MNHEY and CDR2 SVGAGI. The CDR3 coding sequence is TGTGCCAGCCTGCGGGGAGTGAACACTGAAGCTTTCTTT. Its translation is CASLRGVNTEAFF.

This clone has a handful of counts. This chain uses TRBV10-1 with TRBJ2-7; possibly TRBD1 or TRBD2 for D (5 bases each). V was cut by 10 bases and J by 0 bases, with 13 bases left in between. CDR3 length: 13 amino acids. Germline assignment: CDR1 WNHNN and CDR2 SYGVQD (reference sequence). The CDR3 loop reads CATGTGSSYEQYF. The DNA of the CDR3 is TGCGCCACCGGGACGGGAAGCTCCTACGAGCAGTACTTC.

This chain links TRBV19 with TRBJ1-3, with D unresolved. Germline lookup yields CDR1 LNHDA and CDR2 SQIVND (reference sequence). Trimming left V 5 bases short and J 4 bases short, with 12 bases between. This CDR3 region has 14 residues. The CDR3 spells CASSSPGQGNTIYF. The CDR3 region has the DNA TGTGCCAGTAGTTCCCCGGGCCAAGGAAACACCATATATTTT.

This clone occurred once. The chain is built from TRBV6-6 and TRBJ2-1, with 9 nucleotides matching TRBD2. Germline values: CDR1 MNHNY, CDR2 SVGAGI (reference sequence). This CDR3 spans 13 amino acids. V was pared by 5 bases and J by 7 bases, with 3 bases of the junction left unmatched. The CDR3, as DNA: TGTGCCAGCAGTGGGGGACTAGCTAATGAGCAGTTCTTC. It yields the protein CASSGGLANEQFF.

CDR3 nucleotides: TGTGCCAGCAGCTCGGGACTAGCCACAGATACGCAGTATTTT. It yields the protein CASSSGLATDTQYF. The chain uses TRBV7-2 and TRBJ2-3; 9 nucleotides agree with TRBD2. There are 14 residues in the CDR3. The trim removed 4 bases at V and 2 bases at J, leaving 1 base unmatched. Germline lookup yields CDR1 SGHTA and CDR2 FQGNSA.

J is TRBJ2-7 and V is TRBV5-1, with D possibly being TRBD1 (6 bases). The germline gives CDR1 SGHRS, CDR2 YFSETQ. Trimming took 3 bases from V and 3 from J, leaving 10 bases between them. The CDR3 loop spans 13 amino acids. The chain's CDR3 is CASSSRTDYEQYF. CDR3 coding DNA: TGCGCCAGCAGCTCACGGACAGACTACGAGCAGTACTTC. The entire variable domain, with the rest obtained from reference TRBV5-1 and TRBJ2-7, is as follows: KAGVTQTPRYLIKTRGQQVTLSCSPISGHRSVSWYQQTPGQGLQFLFEYFSETQRNKGNFPGRFSGRQFSNSRSEMNVSTLELGDSALYLCASSSRTDYEQYFGPGTRLTVT.

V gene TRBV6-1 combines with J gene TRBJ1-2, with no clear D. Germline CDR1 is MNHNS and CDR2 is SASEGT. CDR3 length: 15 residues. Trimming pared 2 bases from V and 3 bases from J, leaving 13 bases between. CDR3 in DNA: TGTGCCAGCAGTGAATCTCGGGGTTTATACTATGGCTACACCTTC. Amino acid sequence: CASSESRGLYYGYTF.

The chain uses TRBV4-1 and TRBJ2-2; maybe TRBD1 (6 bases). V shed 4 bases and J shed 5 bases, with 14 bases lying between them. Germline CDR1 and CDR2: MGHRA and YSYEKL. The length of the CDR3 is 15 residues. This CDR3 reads CASSPGFTGTGELFF. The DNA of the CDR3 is TGCGCCAGCAGCCCAGGATTTACAGGGACCGGGGAGCTGTTTTTT.

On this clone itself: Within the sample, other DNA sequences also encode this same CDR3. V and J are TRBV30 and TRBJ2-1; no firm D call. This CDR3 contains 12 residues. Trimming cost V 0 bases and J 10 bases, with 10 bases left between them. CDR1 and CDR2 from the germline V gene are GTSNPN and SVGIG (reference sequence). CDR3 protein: CAWSVSLGEQFF. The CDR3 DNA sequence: TGTGCCTGGAGTGTATCGTTGGGGGAGCAGTTCTTC.

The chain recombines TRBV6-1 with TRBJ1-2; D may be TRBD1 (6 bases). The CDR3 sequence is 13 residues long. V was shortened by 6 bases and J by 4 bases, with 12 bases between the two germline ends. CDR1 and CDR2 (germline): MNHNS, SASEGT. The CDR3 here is CASSERTVYGYTF. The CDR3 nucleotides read TGTGCCAGCAGCGAGCGGACAGTCTATGGCTACACCTTC.

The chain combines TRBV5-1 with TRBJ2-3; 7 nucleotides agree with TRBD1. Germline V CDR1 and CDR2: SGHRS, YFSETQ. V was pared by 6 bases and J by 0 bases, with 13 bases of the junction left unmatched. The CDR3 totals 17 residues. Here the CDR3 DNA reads TGCGCCAGCATCCTGGGGACAGCCGGCCCGAGCACAGATACGCAGTATTTT. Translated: CASILGTAGPSTDTQYF.

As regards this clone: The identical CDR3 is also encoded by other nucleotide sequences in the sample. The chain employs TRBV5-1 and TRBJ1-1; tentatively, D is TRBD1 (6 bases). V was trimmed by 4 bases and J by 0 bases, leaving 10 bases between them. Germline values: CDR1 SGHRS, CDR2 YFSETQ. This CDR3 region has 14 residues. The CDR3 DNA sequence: TGCGCCAGCAGCCCGGGACAAGTGAACACTGAAGCTTTCTTT. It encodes CASSPGQVNTEAFF.

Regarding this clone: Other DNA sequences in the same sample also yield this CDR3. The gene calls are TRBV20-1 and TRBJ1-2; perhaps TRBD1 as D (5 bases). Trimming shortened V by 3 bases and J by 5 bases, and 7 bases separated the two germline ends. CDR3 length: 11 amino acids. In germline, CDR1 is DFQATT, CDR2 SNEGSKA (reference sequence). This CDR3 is CSARGGYGYTF. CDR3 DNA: TGCAGTGCTAGGGGGGGATATGGCTACACCTTC.

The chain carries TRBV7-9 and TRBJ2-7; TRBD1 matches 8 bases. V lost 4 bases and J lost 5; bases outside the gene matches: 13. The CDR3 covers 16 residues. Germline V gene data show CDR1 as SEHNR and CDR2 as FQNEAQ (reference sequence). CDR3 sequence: CASSSGLGQGSHEQYF. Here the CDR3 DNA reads TGTGCCAGCAGCTCTGGCCTCGGACAGGGCAGCCACGAGCAGTACTTC.

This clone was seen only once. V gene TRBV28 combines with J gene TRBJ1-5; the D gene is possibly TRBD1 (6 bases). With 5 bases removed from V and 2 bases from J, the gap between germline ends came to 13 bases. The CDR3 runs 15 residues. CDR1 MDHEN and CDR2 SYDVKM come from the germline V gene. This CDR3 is CASSPRAGGNQPQHF. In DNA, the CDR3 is TGTGCCAGCAGTCCCCGCGCAGGGGGCAATCAGCCCCAGCATTTT.

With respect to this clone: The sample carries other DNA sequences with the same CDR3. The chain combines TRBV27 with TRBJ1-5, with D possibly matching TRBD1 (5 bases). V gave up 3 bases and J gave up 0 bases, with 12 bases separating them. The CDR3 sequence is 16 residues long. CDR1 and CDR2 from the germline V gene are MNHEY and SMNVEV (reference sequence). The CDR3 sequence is CASSLGTGYSNQPQHF. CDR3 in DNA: TGTGCCAGCAGTTTGGGGACCGGCTATAGCAATCAGCCCCAGCATTTT.

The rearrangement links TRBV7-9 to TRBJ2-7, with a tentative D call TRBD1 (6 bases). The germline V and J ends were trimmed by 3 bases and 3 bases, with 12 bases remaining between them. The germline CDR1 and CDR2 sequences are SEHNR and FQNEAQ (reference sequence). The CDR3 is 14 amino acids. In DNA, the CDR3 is TGTGCCAGCAGCTTCACCGGGACAAACTACGAGCAGTACTTC. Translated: CASSFTGTNYEQYF.

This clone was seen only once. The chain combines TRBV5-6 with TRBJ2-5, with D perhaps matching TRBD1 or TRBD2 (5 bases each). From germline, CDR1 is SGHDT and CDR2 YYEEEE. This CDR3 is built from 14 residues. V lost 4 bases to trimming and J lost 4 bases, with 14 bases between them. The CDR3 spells CASSPGWGGETQYF. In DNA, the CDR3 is TGTGCCAGCAGCCCGGGGTGGGGCGGAGAGACCCAGTACTTC. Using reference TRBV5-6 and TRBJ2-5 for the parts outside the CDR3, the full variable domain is DAGVTQSPTHLIKTRGQQVTLRCSPKSGHDTVSWYQQALGQGPQFIFQYYEEEERQRGNFPDRFSGHQFPNYSSELNVNALLLGDSALYLCASSPGWGGETQYFGPGTRLLVL.

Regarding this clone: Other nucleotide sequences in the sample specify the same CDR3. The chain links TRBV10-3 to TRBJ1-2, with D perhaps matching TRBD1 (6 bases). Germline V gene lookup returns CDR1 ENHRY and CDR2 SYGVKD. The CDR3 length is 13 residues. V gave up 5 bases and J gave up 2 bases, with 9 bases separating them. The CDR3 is CAISPDRNYGYTF. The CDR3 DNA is TGTGCCATCAGTCCTGACAGGAACTATGGCTACACCTTC.

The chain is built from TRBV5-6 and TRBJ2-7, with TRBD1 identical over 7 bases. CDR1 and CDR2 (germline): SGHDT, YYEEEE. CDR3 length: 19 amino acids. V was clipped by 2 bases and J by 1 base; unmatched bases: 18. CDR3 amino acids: CASSLHSGGTGQRSYEQYF. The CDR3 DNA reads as TGTGCCAGCAGCTTACACTCCGGAGGTACGGGACAGAGATCCTACGAGCAGTACTTC.

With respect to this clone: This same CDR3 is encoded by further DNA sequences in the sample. Written as DNA, the CDR3 is TGTGCCTGGAGGTCAAGCTCCTACAATGAGCAGTTCTTC. It codes for CAWRSSSYNEQFF. This sequence joins TRBV30 and TRBJ2-1; D gene unclear. In germline, CDR1 is GTSNPN, CDR2 SVGIG (reference sequence). The germline V and J ends were trimmed by 3 bases and 0 bases, with 6 bases remaining between them. This CDR3 has 13 amino acids.

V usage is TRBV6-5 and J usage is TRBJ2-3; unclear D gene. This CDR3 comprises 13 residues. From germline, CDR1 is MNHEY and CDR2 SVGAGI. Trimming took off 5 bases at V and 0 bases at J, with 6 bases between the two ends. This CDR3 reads CASSPISTDTQYF. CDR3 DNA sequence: TGTGCCAGCAGTCCGATTAGCACAGATACGCAGTATTTT.

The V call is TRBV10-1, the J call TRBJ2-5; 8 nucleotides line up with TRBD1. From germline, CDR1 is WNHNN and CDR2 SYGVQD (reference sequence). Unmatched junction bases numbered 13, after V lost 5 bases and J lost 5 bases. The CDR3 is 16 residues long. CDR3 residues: CASSPSKTGDGETQYF. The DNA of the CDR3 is TGCGCCAGCAGTCCCTCGAAGACAGGGGATGGGGAGACCCAGTACTTC.